Listed below are T cell receptor beta chains from one sample, sequenced in a study of shared clonotypes between healthy human individuals. Using immunoSEQ multiplex PCR, the repertoire was profiled, and TCRdb retains in-frame clones only, with some absent. The table lists 400,000 to 500,000 clones, around 80% of them singletons. The sequenced material came from PBMCs. All receptors derive from a woman in her 40s in good health. Some clones in this sample may be carry-over from other donors' samples. CDR3s include the opening cysteine and the closing phenylalanine or tryptophan. For some rows the clone size is stated as once, few or many, or as a class when expanded; others skip it.

cdr3_length	clone_size	j_call	v_call	cdr3_aa
13	once	TRBJ2-5	TRBV9	CASSVGPQETQYF
16	NA	TRBJ2-1	TRBV5-1	CASSLRTGANRNEQFF
14	once	TRBJ1-4	TRBV9	CASSVAGANEKLFF
17	NA	TRBJ2-1	TRBV27	CASSPDVSAGLINEQFF
14	few	TRBJ1-1	TRBV10-1	CASSDSHQNTEAFF
16	NA	TRBJ1-4	TRBV4-1	CASSYLPGQGSEKLFF
14	NA	TRBJ2-7	TRBV5-1	CASSFTMGSYEQYF
14	NA	TRBJ1-1	TRBV27	CASSLLEGGGSAFF
14	few	TRBJ1-1	TRBV7-8	CASSFQTLNTEAFF
14	NA	TRBJ1-2	TRBV10-1	CASSPLQGSYGYTF
14	NA	TRBJ1-3	TRBV30	CAWSIRGSGNTIYF
14	NA	NA	TRBV5-6	CASSLGLGGYEQYF
19	once	TRBJ2-1	TRBV11-2	CASRAGLAGGPLSYNEQFF
15	once	TRBJ1-1	TRBV15	CATSRDRQGDLEAFF
13	NA	TRBJ2-5	TRBV11-2	CASSLVQGETQYF
18	few	TRBJ2-2	TRBV6-7	CASSYSMLGQPSIWELFF
15	NA	TRBJ2-7	TRBV28	CASRVGGATWYEQYF
13	few	TRBJ2-7	TRBV2	CASSGTGTTNQYF
16	NA	TRBJ1-5	TRBV12-2	CASRLRTPRLNQPQHF
14	NA	TRBJ1-2	TRBV5-6	CASSLARGLYGYTF
14	NA	TRBJ2-5	TRBV9	CASSVGAVQETQYF